The 8 T cell receptor beta chains given below trace back to one sample, sequenced in a study of T cell repertoires in ileal Crohn's disease (dated by TCRdb to between 2017 and 2020). The time point tag for this specimen amounts to: neoterminal ileum biopsy at postoperative endoscopy, about 6 months after surgery. To prepare the library, the immunoSEQ multiplex PCR assay was applied. As stored in TCRdb, this immuneACCESS dataset retains in-frame rearrangements with V and J assigned. A fraction of the clones does not appear; measured against another copy, unresolved V genes explain less than half of the discrepancy, and the remainder lacks a known reason. For this sample the table gives about 62,000 clones, of which less than 90% were detected only once. Roughly 2% of the sample is taken by the ten largest. The sequencing input was ileal tissue. The receptors come from an adult with Crohn's disease.

V and J are TRBV11-2 and TRBJ2-1; 7 bases fit TRBD1. Germline CDR1 SGHAT, CDR2 FQNNGV. This CDR3 is 13 amino acids long. Trimming removed 5 bases from V and 8 bases from J; junction bases left unmatched: 6. CDR3 protein: CASSDRVGDEQFF. For the CDR3, the DNA is TGTGCCAGCAGCGACAGGGTTGGTGATGAGCAGTTCTTC. Full variable domain (rest looked up from reference TRBV11-2 and TRBJ2-1): EAGVAQSPRYKIIEKRQSVAFWCNPISGHATLYWYQQILGQGPKLLIQFQNNGVVDDSQLPKDRFSAERLKGVDSTLKIQPAKLEDSAVYLCASSDRVGDEQFFGPGTRLTVL.

This chain uses TRBV30 with TRBJ2-3; no clear D. This CDR3 has 16 amino acids. V was clipped by 4 bases and J by 2 bases, with 19 bases between them. CDR1 is GTSNPN and CDR2 is SVGIG in the germline V gene (reference sequence). DNA of the CDR3: TGTGCCTGGATCTACCGACTTAACCGTCACACAGATACGCAGTATTTT. Translating gives CAWIYRLNRHTDTQYF.

The chain uses TRBV7-6 and TRBJ2-2, with 10 positions matching TRBD1. The ends lost 1 base at V and 3 bases at J; junction bases unmatched: 2. Germline V gene data show CDR1 as SGHVS and CDR2 as FNYEAQ. The CDR3 is 16 residues long. In DNA, the CDR3 is TGTGCCAGCAGCTTAGGGGGGACAGGGGACACCGGGGAGCTGTTTTTT. It yields the protein CASSLGGTGDTGELFF.

This rearrangement joins TRBV14 to TRBJ2-7; 7 bases align to TRBD2. The CDR3 spans 15 residues. The germline V gene encodes CDR1 SGHDN and CDR2 FVKESK. The junction had 9 bases not matched to a gene; V was cut back by 3 bases and J by 4 bases. The CDR3 DNA is TGTGCCAGCAGCCAGAGCGGGATATCGTGGTACGAGCAGTACTTC. Translating it yields CASSQSGISWYEQYF.

The rearrangement links TRBV18 to TRBJ2-7, with a tentative D call TRBD2 (6 bases). The length of the CDR3 is 13 residues. V lost 4 bases and J lost 6, with 13 bases in between. CDR1 KGHSH and CDR2 LQKENI come from the germline V gene. This chain's CDR3 is CASSRRDEGEQYF. The CDR3 DNA sequence: TGTGCCAGCTCACGGAGGGACGAGGGCGAGCAGTACTTC. Full variable domain (missing parts from reference TRBV18 and TRBJ2-7): NAGVMQNPRHLVRRRGQEARLRCSPMKGHSHVYWYRQLPEEGLKFMVYLQKENIIDESGMPKERFSAEFPKEGPSILRIQQVVRGDSAAYFCASSRRDEGEQYFGPGTRLTVT.

J is TRBJ1-1 and V is TRBV7-3, with a tentative D call TRBD1 (6 bases). Germline assignment: CDR1 SGHTA and CDR2 FQGTGA. The CDR3 sequence is 15 residues long. Trimming shortened V by 3 bases and J by 5 bases, and 16 bases separated the two germline ends. For the CDR3, the DNA is TGTGCCAGCAGCTTGAGGGGGACGACGGGAACTGAAGCTTTCTTT. Translating it yields CASSLRGTTGTEAFF. Full variable domain (remainder filled in from reference TRBV7-3 and TRBJ1-1): GAGVSQTPSNKVTEKGKYVELRCDPISGHTALYWYRQSLGQGPEFLIYFQGTGAADDSGLPNDRFFAVRPEGSVSTLKIQRTERGDSAVYLCASSLRGTTGTEAFFGQGTRLTVV.

The chain couples TRBV7-2 to TRBJ1-1; no clear D. CDR1 is SGHTA, CDR2 FQGNSA, per germline. The CDR3 runs 14 residues. Trimming took 11 bases from V and 1 from J, leaving 17 bases between them. CDR3 nucleotide sequence: TGTGCCGCGAAACCCGGTTTAAGGAACACTGAAGCTTTCTTT. The encoded protein is CAAKPGLRNTEAFF.

The chain uses TRBV13 and TRBJ1-3; possibly TRBD1 for D (5 bases). CDR1 PRHDT and CDR2 FYEKMQ come from the germline V gene (reference sequence). V was shortened by 3 bases and J by 0 bases, with 27 bases between the two germline ends. This CDR3 is 21 amino acids long. The CDR3 region has the DNA TGTGCCAGCAGCTTTAATTTTTTGAACGGCCGACAGCAGATCTCTGGAAACACCATATATTTT. It translates to CASSFNFLNGRQQISGNTIYF.